This TCR beta chain was observed in a study of cytomegalovirus exposure and HLA in healthy donors. The study, taken as a whole, reports: What a later analysis reportedly showed was that an Asian-associated ancestry cluster had fewer N-insertions than the approximately 700-donor mean.

The CDR3 contains 13 residues. Per germline, CDR1 SQVTM and CDR2 ANQGSEA. Trimming cost V 4 bases and J 3 bases; bases outside gene matches: 1. PCR involved 60 Vbeta and 13 Jbeta primers. The protocol was immunoSEQ multiplex PCR, while the TCRdb copy is restricted to in-frame clones and leaves out a portion. Of more than 95,000 clones listed, around 80% are singletons. With regard to this clone: Its antigen is still unknown.

The source of this sequence is a woman in her twenties or thirties in good health and CMV-seronegative. Input material: PBMCs. The J gene is TRBJ1-3, the V gene TRBV29-1; 9 nucleotides agree with TRBD1. The CDR3 spells CSVADRGGNTIYF. The CDR3, as DNA: TGCAGCGTTGCGGACAGGGGTGGAAACACCATATATTTT. Full variable domain (rest looked up from reference TRBV29-1 and TRBJ1-3): SAVISQKPSRDICQRGTSLTIQCQVDSQVTMMFWYRQQPGQSLTLIATANQGSEATYESGFVIDKFPISRPNLTFSTLTVSNMSPEDSSIYLCSVADRGGNTIYFGEGSWLTVV.